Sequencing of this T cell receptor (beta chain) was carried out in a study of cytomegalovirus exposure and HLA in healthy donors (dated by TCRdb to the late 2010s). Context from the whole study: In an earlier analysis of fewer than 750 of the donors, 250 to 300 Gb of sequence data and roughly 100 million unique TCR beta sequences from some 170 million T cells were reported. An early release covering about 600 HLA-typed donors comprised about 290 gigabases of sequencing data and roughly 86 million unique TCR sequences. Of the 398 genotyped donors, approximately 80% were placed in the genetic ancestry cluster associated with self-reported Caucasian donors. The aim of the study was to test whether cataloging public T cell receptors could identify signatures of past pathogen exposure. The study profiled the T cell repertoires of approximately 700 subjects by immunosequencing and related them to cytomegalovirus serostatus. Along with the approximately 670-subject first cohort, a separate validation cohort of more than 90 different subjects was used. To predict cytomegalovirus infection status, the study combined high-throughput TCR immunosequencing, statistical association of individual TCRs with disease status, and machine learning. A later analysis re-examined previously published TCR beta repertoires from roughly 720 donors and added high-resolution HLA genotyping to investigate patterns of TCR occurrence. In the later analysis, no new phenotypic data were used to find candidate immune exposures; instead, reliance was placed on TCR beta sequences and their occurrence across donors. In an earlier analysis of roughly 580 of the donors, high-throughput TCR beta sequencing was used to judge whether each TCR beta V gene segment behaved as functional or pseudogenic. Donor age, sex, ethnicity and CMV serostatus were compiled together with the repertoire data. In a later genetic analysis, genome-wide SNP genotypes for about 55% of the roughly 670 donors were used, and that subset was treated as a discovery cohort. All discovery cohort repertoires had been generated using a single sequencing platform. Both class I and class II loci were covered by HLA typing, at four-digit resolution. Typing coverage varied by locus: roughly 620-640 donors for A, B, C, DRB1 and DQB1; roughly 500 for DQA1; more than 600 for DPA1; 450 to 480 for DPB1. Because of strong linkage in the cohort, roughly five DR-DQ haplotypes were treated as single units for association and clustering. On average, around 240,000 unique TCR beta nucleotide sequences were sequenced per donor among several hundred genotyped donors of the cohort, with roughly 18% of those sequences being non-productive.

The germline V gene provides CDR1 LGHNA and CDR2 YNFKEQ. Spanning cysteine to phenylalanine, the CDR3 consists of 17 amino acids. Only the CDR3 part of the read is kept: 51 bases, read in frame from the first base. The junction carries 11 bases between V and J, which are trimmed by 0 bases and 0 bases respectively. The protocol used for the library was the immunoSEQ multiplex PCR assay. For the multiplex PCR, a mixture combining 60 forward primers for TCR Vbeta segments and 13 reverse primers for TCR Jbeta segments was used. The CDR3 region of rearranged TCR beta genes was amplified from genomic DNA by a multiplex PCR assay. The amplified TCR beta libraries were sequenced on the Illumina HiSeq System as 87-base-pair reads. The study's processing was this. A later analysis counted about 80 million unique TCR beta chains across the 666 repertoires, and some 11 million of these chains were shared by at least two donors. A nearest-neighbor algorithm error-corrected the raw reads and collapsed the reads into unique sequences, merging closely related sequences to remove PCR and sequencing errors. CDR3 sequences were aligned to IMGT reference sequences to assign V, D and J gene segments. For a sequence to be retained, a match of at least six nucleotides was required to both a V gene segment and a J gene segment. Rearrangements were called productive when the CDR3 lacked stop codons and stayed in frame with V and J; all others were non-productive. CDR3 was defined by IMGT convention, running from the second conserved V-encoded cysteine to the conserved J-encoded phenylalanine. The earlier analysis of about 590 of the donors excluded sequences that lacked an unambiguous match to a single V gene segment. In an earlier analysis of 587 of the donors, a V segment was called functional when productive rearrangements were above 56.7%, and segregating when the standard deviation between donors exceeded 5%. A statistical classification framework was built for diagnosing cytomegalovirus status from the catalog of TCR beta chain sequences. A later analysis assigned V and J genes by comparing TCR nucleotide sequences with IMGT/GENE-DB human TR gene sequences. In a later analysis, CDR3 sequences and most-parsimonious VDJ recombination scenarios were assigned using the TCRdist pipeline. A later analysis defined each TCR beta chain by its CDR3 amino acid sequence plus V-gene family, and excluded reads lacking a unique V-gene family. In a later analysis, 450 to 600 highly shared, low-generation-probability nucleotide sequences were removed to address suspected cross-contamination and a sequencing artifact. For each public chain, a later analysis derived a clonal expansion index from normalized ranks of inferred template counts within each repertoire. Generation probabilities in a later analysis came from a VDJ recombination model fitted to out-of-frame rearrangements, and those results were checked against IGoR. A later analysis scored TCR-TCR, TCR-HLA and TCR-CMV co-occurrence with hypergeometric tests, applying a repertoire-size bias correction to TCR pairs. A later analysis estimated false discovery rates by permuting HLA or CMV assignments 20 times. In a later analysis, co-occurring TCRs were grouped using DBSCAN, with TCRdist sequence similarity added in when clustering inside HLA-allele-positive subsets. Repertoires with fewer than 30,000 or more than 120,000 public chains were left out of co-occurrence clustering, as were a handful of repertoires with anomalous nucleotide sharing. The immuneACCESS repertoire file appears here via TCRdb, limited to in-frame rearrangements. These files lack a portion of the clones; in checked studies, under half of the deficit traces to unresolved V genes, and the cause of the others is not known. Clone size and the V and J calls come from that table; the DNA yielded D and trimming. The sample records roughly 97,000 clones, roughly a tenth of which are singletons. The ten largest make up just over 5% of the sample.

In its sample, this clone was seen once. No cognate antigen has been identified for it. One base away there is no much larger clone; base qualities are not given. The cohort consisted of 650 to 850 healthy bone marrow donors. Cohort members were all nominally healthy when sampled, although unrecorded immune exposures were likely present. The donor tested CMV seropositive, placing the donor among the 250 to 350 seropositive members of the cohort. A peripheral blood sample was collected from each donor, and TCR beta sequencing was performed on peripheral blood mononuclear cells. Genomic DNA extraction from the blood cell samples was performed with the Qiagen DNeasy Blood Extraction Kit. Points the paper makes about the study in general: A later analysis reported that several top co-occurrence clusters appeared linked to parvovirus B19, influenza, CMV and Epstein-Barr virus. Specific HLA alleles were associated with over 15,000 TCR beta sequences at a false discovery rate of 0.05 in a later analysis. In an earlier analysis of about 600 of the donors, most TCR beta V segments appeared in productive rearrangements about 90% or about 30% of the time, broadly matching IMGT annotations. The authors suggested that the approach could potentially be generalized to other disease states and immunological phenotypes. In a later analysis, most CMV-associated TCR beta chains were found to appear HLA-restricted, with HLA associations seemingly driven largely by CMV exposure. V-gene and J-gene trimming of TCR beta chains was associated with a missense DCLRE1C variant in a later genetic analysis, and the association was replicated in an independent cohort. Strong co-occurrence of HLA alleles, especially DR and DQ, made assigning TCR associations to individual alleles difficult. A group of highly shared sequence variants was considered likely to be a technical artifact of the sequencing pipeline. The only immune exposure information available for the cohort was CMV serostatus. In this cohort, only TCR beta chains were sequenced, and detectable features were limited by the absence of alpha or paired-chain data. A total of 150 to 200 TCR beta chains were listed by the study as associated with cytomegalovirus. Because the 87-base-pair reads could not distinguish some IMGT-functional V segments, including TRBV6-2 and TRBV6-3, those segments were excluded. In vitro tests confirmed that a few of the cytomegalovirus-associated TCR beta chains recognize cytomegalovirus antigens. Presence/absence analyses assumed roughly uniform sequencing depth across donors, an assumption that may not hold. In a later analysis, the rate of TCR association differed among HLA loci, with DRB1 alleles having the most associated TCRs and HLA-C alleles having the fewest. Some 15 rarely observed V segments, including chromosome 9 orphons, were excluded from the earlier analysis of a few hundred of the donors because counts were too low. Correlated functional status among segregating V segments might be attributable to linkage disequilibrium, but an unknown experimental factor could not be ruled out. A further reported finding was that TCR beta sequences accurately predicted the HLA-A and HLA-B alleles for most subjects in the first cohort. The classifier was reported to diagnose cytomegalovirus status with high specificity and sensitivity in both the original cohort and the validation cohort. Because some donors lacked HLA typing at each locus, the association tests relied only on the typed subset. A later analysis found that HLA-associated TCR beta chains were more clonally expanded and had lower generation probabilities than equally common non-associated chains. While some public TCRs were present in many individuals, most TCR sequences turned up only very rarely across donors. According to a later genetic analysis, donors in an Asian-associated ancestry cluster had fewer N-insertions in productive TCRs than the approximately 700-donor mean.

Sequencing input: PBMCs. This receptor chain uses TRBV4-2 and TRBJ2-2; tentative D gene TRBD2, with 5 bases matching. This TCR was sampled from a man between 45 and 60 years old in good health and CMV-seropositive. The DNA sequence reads TGTGCCAGCAGCCAAGATTCCACCGGGGCGAACACCGGGGAGCTGTTTTTT. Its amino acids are CASSQDSTGANTGELFF.